What follows describes a single T cell receptor (beta chain). The CDR3 covers 13 residues. CDR1 is SGHVS, CDR2 FNYEAQ, per germline. Trimming left V 11 bases short and J 11 bases short, with 24 bases between. Per the study methods: Quantification of nucleated cells was approximated via reference gene primer amplification. TCRdb's table, derived via immunoSEQ multiplex PCR, lists solely in-frame clones and lacks some. V and J calls and clone size are copied from that table; D and trimming were computed from the DNA. The sample has over 200,000 clones, around nine tenths seen once; the top ten hold approximately 12%. These data come from a study of blood T cell repertoires in COVID-19. Background on the study: The origin of the acute and convalescent COVID-19 samples was the United States, Italy and Spain. T cells, B-cell-depleted T cells, or PBMCs supplied cDNA or gDNA.

The chain employs TRBV7-6 and TRBJ1-1; TRBD1 might be the D (6 bases). The source material was peripheral blood. The receptor comes from a woman under 30 who had recovered from COVID-19. The CDR3: CAFGARAGGGAFF. DNA for the CDR3: TGTGCCTTTGGGGCCAGGGCCGGGGGGGGCGCTTTCTTT.